This TCR beta chain was recovered during a study of cytomegalovirus exposure and HLA in healthy donors. Overall study: Of fewer than 450 genotyped donors, about 81% clustered with self-reported Caucasian donors.

This CDR3 spans 16 amino acids. Deletions cut 0 bases from V and 2 bases from J, with 14 bases between. Germline assignment: CDR1 SGHAT and CDR2 FQNNGV. With respect to this clone: Its antigen is unknown.

Study outcomes and limitations: Productive rates of about 90% or about 30% were seen for most TCR beta V segments in an earlier analysis. A later analysis found common viral pathogens apparently linked to several of the most significant clusters.

In the PCR, 60 Vbeta and 13 Jbeta primers were used. Assay: immunoSEQ multiplex PCR; the TCRdb copy retains only in-frame clones and omits some. The table includes around 150,000 clones, about 80% detected once. Specimen: PBMCs. The receptor comes from a woman aged 40 to 50 in good health and CMV-seronegative. J is TRBJ2-7 and V is TRBV11-2; maybe TRBD2 (5 bases). The CDR3 loop is CASSLDPLRLTYEQYF. CDR3 DNA: TGTGCCAGCAGCTTAGATCCCCTTCGACTAACCTACGAGCAGTACTTC.